The present T cell receptor beta chain was sequenced within a study of control samples from healthy donors and cancer patients. Libraries were prepared by immunoSEQ multiplex PCR; TCRdb keeps only in-frame clonotypes and omits some of them. Found here are some 150,000 clones, around 93% of them singletons; the top ten hold over 4%. The CDR3 is 15 residues long. Trimming took 0 bases from V and 1 from J, leaving 9 bases between them. Per the germline V gene, CDR1 is SGHAT and CDR2 is FQNNGV. Sequencing input: blood. This sequence was found in a woman aged 60-75 years in good health. The chain combines TRBV11-2 with TRBJ1-1; unclear D gene. CDR3 coding DNA: TGTGCCAGCAGCTTAGATTTCGCGGCGAACACTGAAGCTTTCTTT. Translation: CASSLDFAANTEAFF. Based on the CDR3 plus reference TRBV11-2 and TRBJ1-1, the full variable domain is EAGVAQSPRYKIIEKRQSVAFWCNPISGHATLYWYQQILGQGPKLLIQFQNNGVVDDSQLPKDRFSAERLKGVDSTLKIQPAKLEDSAVYLCASSLDFAANTEAFFGQGTRLTVV.